What follows are 22 T cell receptor beta chains derived from one specimen sequenced in a study of beta chain features in type 1 diabetes (dated by TCRdb to 2017 to 2018). Library construction relied on the immunoSEQ multiplex PCR assay. All of the isolated RNA was reverse transcribed with the High Capacity cDNA Reverse Transcription Kit, so expressed TCRB transcripts were sequenced. Imported from immuneACCESS, the table was reduced by TCRdb to in-frame sequences with V and J called. These copies leave out some clones; in studies compared against another copy, an unresolved V gene accounts for under half, and the cause of the remainder is not known. The sample table shows hundreds of thousands of clones, and around a sixth are seen once. The top ten clones comprise 0.093% of the sample. The specimen sequenced was naive CD4+ T cells from blood. This specimen's cell subset or site label, per the study, means: true naive CD4+ T cells. The receptors derive from a young man in good health.

The chain recombines TRBV9 with TRBJ2-1; 11 bases match TRBD2. Germline V gene sequence: CDR1 SGDLS, CDR2 YYNGEE. The CDR3 is 16 residues long. After removal of 4 bases from V and 4 bases from J, the junction contained 7 bases not matched to a gene. Here the CDR3 DNA reads TGTGCCAGCAGCACGCGACTAGCGGGACAGTACAATGAGCAGTTCTTC. Protein product: CASSTRLAGQYNEQFF.

V and J are TRBV5-1 and TRBJ2-1; TRBD1 agrees at 10 bases. V gave up 4 bases and J gave up 5 bases; unmatched junction bases: 3. Germline V CDR1 and CDR2: SGHRS, YFSETQ. This CDR3 is 14 amino acids long. The CDR3 DNA reads as TGCGCCAGCAGCAGGGACAGGGGTGACAATGAGCAGTTCTTC. As protein: CASSRDRGDNEQFF.

V gene TRBV29-1 combines with J gene TRBJ2-1; 14 bases are shared with TRBD2. Trimming at V came to 7 bases and at J to 0 bases, leaving 11 bases not matched to a gene. Germline CDR1 and CDR2: SQVTM and ANQGSEA. The CDR3 extends over 18 amino acids. The CDR3 nucleotides read TGCAGCGCTGGGACTAGCGGGGGTCACTCGAGCTCCTACAATGAGCAGTTCTTC. Translated, it gives CSAGTSGGHSSSYNEQFF.

This clone was counted a few times. Other nucleotide sequences from this sample produce the same CDR3. The chain joins TRBV5-1 to TRBJ1-1; weak D call: TRBD1 (6 bases). The CDR3 is 15 residues long. The germline V and J ends were trimmed by 0 bases and 1 base, with 10 bases remaining between them. Germline-derived CDR1 and CDR2 are SGHRS and YFSETQ. The CDR3 is CASSLVLGQNTEAFF. CDR3 nucleotide sequence: TGCGCCAGCAGCTTGGTGTTGGGACAGAACACTGAAGCTTTCTTT.

V is TRBV6-5 and J is TRBJ1-2; possible D gene TRBD1, 5 bases. V was cut by 4 bases and J by 2 bases, with 14 bases left in between. Looked up from germline, CDR1 is MNHEY and CDR2 is SVGAGI. The CDR3 runs to 15 residues. The CDR3 spells CASSWQGVANYGYTF. CDR3 coding DNA: TGTGCCAGCAGTTGGCAGGGTGTCGCGAACTATGGCTACACCTTC.

A few counts support this clone. V gene TRBV27 combines with J gene TRBJ2-2; 8 nucleotides align to TRBD1. Germline CDR1 MNHEY, CDR2 SMNVEV (reference sequence). Trimming removed 6 bases from V and 2 bases from J; junction bases left unmatched: 8. The CDR3 length is 16 residues. CDR3 residues: CASSRVDRGNTGELFF. The CDR3 DNA sequence: TGTGCCAGCAGCCGGGTCGACAGGGGAAACACCGGGGAGCTGTTTTTT.

V usage is TRBV7-2 and J usage is TRBJ2-1, with 7 bases matching TRBD1. CDR1 is SGHTA and CDR2 is FQGNSA in the germline V gene. V dropped 5 bases and J dropped 8; count of bases not matched to a gene: 9. CDR3 length: 14 residues. The CDR3 spells CASSGRTGLDEQFF. Here the CDR3 DNA reads TGTGCCAGCAGCGGAAGGACAGGATTGGATGAGCAGTTCTTC.

This clone has only a few counts. This chain uses TRBV5-4 with TRBJ2-1; maybe TRBD1 (6 bases). The CDR3 totals 16 residues. V lost 0 bases to trimming and J lost 4 bases, with 14 bases between them. Germline V lookup: CDR1 SGHNT, CDR2 YYREEE (reference sequence). This CDR3 reads CASSLDGGSVYNEQFF. In DNA form, the CDR3 reads TGTGCCAGCAGCTTGGATGGGGGCTCGGTTTACAATGAGCAGTTCTTC.

As concerns this clone: Compared with germline, one end of the junction differs, possibly owing to a read error. CDR3: CVSFPQGAFTDTQYF. DNA of the CDR3: TGCGTCAGCTTCCCTCAGGGGGCCTTCACAGATACGCAGTATTTT. The V call is TRBV5-1, the J call TRBJ2-3; 8 positions match TRBD1. The CDR3 is made up of 15 amino acids. CDR1 is SGHRS and CDR2 is YFSETQ in the germline V gene. The variable domain in full, completed from reference TRBV5-1 and TRBJ2-3, reads KAGVTQTPRYLIKTRGQQVTLSCSPISGHRSVSWYQQTPGQGLQFLFEYFSETQRNKGNFPGRFSGRQFSNSRSEMNVSTLELGDSALYLCVSFPQGAFTDTQYFGPGTRLTVL.

This sequence joins TRBV2 and TRBJ1-6, with TRBD1 matching 7 bases. The germline CDR1 and CDR2 sequences are SNHLY and FYNNEI. V dropped 2 bases and J dropped 9; count of bases not matched to a gene: 19. This CDR3 has 19 amino acids. The CDR3 coding sequence is TGTGCCAGCAGTGAAAGGGGAATGAGGGGGCGCGCCCCCGTTTCACCCCTCCACTTT. It is translated as CASSERGMRGRAPVSPLHF.

The CDR3 nucleotides read TGTGCCAGCAGCTTAGACAGGGGGGTTCAAGAGACCCAGTACTTC. Translation gives CASSLDRGVQETQYF. The chain uses TRBV7-2 and TRBJ2-5; TRBD1 matches at 8 bases. Germline V CDR1 and CDR2: SGHTA, FQGNSA. The CDR3 length is 15 residues. V shed 1 base and J 2 bases; nucleotides not matched to a gene: 3.

The chain is built from TRBV4-2 and TRBJ2-7; no clear D. The CDR3 is 14 residues long. The germline V gene has CDR1 LGHNA and CDR2 YNFKEQ. The ends were cut back, 4 bases at V and 1 base at J, with 11 bases in the middle. This chain's CDR3 is CASSLTPESYEQYF. The CDR3, as DNA: TGTGCCAGCAGCCTCACCCCGGAGTCCTACGAGCAGTACTTC.

The chain links TRBV5-1 to TRBJ2-7, with a weak D call TRBD1 (6 bases). V gave up 4 bases and J gave up 3 bases, with 17 bases separating them. The germline V gene has CDR1 SGHRS and CDR2 YFSETQ. This CDR3 has 15 residues. CDR3 nucleotides: TGCGCCAGCAGCCCCACAGGGTCGACGTACTACGAGCAGTACTTC. It specifies CASSPTGSTYYEQYF.

The chain joins TRBV7-2 to TRBJ1-3, with D maybe TRBD1 (6 bases). This CDR3 has 16 amino acids. V lost 1 base and J lost 1, with 11 bases in between. Germline V lookup: CDR1 SGHTA, CDR2 FQGNSA. The CDR3 sequence is CASSLVWTDSGNTIYF. The CDR3 coding sequence is TGTGCCAGCAGCTTAGTCTGGACAGATTCTGGAAACACCATATATTTT.

To note about this clone: The identical CDR3 is also encoded by other nucleotide sequences in the sample. V usage is TRBV5-6 and J usage is TRBJ1-1; 9 bases agree with TRBD1. This CDR3 comprises 13 residues. J lost 6 bases, V lost 4 bases, and 4 bases had no gene match. Per germline, CDR1 SGHDT and CDR2 YYEEEE. CDR3 amino acids: CASSLDRGAEAFF. The CDR3 DNA sequence: TGTGCCAGCAGCCTAGACAGGGGGGCTGAAGCTTTCTTT. The full variable domain, with the rest looked up from reference TRBV5-6 and TRBJ1-1, is DAGVTQSPTHLIKTRGQQVTLRCSPKSGHDTVSWYQQALGQGPQFIFQYYEEEERQRGNFPDRFSGHQFPNYSSELNVNALLLGDSALYLCASSLDRGAEAFFGQGTRLTVV.

For this clone: Sequence at one end of the junction differs from germline and may be a read error. This rearrangement joins TRBV2 to TRBJ1-2, with D maybe TRBD1 (6 bases). This CDR3 is built from 14 residues. From germline, CDR1 is SNHLY and CDR2 FYNNEI. CDR3 sequence: CASRDTGRWDPLGF. The DNA for the CDR3 is TGTGCCAGCAGGGATACAGGGCGCTGGGACCCCCTGGGCTTC.

This sequence joins TRBV2 and TRBJ2-4; TRBD1 aligns across 9 bases. V was clipped by 4 bases and J by 0 bases; unmatched bases: 10. This CDR3 is built from 18 residues. CDR1 is SNHLY, CDR2 FYNNEI, per germline. The CDR3 coding sequence is TGTGCCAGCAGTGCTGGGACAGGGTGGGTCTCAGCCAAAAACATTCAGTACTTC. Protein: CASSAGTGWVSAKNIQYF.

This clone showed up just once. The V call is TRBV30, the J call TRBJ1-6; 7 bases line up with TRBD1. The CDR3 sequence is 16 residues long. Trimming removed 0 bases from V and 3 bases from J; junction bases left unmatched: 5. Germline lookup yields CDR1 GTSNPN and CDR2 SVGIG (reference sequence). CDR3 sequence reads: CAWSVIGGGYNSPLHF. As DNA, the CDR3 is TGTGCCTGGAGTGTAATAGGGGGCGGCTATAATTCACCCCTCCACTTT.

This clone was seen a few times. The V call is TRBV4-3, the J call TRBJ2-5, with 11 bases identical to TRBD2. Germline loops: CDR1 LGHNA, CDR2 YSLEER. The CDR3 is 16 amino acids. The junction had 4 bases not matched to a gene; V was cut back by 1 base and J by 3 bases. Here the CDR3 reads CASSQGLTSGEETQYF. The DNA for the CDR3 is TGCGCCAGCAGCCAAGGCTTGACTAGCGGGGAAGAGACCCAGTACTTC.

This clone appeared a single time. The chain joins TRBV6-6 to TRBJ2-1, with D perhaps TRBD2 (6 bases). Germline CDR1 reads MNHNY; CDR2 reads SVGAGI (reference sequence). The V end lost 5 bases, the J end lost 3 bases, and 8 bases lay between the germline ends. This CDR3 spans 13 amino acids. The CDR3 nucleotides read TGTGCCAGCAGTAGGGGACTCTACAATGAGCAGTTCTTC. It is translated as CASSRGLYNEQFF.

V gene TRBV7-9 combines with J gene TRBJ1-1; maybe TRBD1 (5 bases). V lost 5 bases to trimming and J lost 8 bases, with 15 bases between them. CDR1 SEHNR and CDR2 FQNEAQ come from the germline V gene (reference sequence). CDR3 size: 13 residues. The CDR3 region has the DNA TGTGCCAGCAGCGCCCAGGAGGGGACCGAAGCTTTCTTT. Translated: CASSAQEGTEAFF. Supplemented by reference TRBV7-9 and TRBJ1-1, the full variable domain reads DTGVSQNPRHKITKRGQNVTFRCDPISEHNRLYWYRQTLGQGPEFLTYFQNEAQLEKSRLLSDRFSAERPKGSFSTLEIQRTEQGDSAMYLCASSAQEGTEAFFGQGTRLTVV.

The V and J genes are TRBV4-3 and TRBJ2-2; D is ambiguous. This CDR3 has 15 amino acids. The germline V and J ends were trimmed by 0 bases and 5 bases, with 10 bases remaining between them. CDR1 is LGHNA and CDR2 is YSLEER in the germline V gene. The CDR3 here is CASSQDLRVTGELFF. In DNA, the CDR3 is TGCGCCAGCAGCCAAGATTTACGGGTTACCGGGGAGCTGTTTTTT.